The 16 T cell receptor beta chains below come from one sample, sequenced in a study of shared clonotypes between healthy human individuals. Here immunoSEQ multiplex PCR was the method, and the copy in TCRdb shows in-frame clones only, minus some. The sample lists fewer than 650,000 clones, around three quarters occurring once. Sample: PBMCs. The receptors here all came from a woman between 35 and 50 years old in good health. Some clones in this sample may be carry-over from other donors' samples.

This rearrangement joins TRBV30 to TRBJ2-3; 7 bases line up with TRBD2. Germline V gives CDR1 GTSNPN, CDR2 SVGIG (reference sequence). The CDR3 runs to 15 residues. V shed 2 bases and J 2 bases; nucleotides not matched to a gene: 7. Here the CDR3 DNA reads TGTGCCTGGAGTTCGGGGAGCGGGAACACAGATACGCAGTATTTT. This sequence encodes CAWSSGSGNTDTQYF.

The V call is TRBV7-8, the J call TRBJ2-7; 9 positions match TRBD1. V was pared by 1 base and J by 3 bases, with 4 bases of the junction left unmatched. This CDR3 is built from 15 residues. Germline lookup yields CDR1 SGHVS and CDR2 FQNEAQ. The DNA for the CDR3 is TGTGCCAGCAGCTTAGTGGGGACAGGGTTCTACGAGCAGTACTTC. Translated: CASSLVGTGFYEQYF.

The CDR3 loop is CSATLGAQYEQYF. Here the CDR3 DNA reads TGCAGCGCAACACTCGGGGCCCAGTACGAGCAGTACTTC. This sequence joins TRBV29-1 and TRBJ2-5; D might be TRBD1 or TRBD2, each matching 5 bases. The last part of the DNA fits TRBJ2-7 better; the J call may be wrong. The CDR3 totals 13 residues. The germline V gene has CDR1 SQVTM and CDR2 ANQGSEA.

The chain couples TRBV27 to TRBJ2-3; tentatively, D is TRBD1 (6 bases). The CDR3 has 12 amino acids. Germline-derived CDR1 and CDR2 are MNHEY and SMNVEV (reference sequence). V lost 4 bases and J lost 8, with 10 bases in between. The DNA of the CDR3 is TGTGCCAGCAGTTCCCTAGGGGGTACGCAGTATTTT. Translating gives CASSSLGGTQYF.

The rearrangement links TRBV7-9 to TRBJ2-5, with D tentatively TRBD1 (6 bases). V was trimmed by 8 bases and J by 1 base, leaving 20 bases between them. The CDR3 sequence is 16 residues long. Germline V lookup: CDR1 SEHNR, CDR2 FQNEAQ (reference sequence). The CDR3 protein is CASQPFQGQIQETQYF. The CDR3 DNA reads as TGTGCCAGCCAGCCCTTCCAGGGGCAGATCCAAGAGACCCAGTACTTC.

On this clone itself: Other DNA sequences in the same sample also yield this CDR3. The chain joins TRBV18 to TRBJ1-1; a weak D match, TRBD1 (5 bases). This CDR3 is built from 12 residues. Germline V gives CDR1 KGHSH, CDR2 LQKENI. V lost 2 bases and J 8 bases, leaving 9 bases between the germline ends. CDR3 sequence: CASSPGATEAFF. The CDR3 DNA is TGTGCCAGCTCACCAGGGGCTACCGAAGCTTTCTTT.

The gene calls are TRBV5-1 and TRBJ2-7; the D gene is possibly TRBD1 (6 bases). This CDR3 comprises 15 residues. Germline V gene data show CDR1 as SGHRS and CDR2 as YFSETQ. V gave up 0 bases and J gave up 2 bases, with 12 bases separating them. The CDR3 is CASSLGSGDAYEQYF. The DNA of the CDR3 is TGCGCCAGCAGCTTGGGGTCAGGGGACGCCTACGAGCAGTACTTC.

Only one count was recorded for this clone. The chain links TRBV10-2 to TRBJ2-1; 7 nucleotides agree with TRBD2. V gave up 7 bases and J gave up 7 bases; unmatched junction bases: 10. Germline-derived CDR1 and CDR2 are WSHSY and SAAADI. The CDR3 covers 14 residues. The CDR3 DNA sequence: TGCGCCAGCATGTGGGGGGAGGGCGGTAATGAGCAGTTCTTC. Translation: CASMWGEGGNEQFF.

V gene TRBV7-2 combines with J gene TRBJ2-2, with D possibly matching TRBD1 (5 bases). V shed 2 bases and J shed 6 bases, with 7 bases lying between them. Germline CDR1 reads SGHTA; CDR2 reads FQGNSA. The CDR3 extends over 13 amino acids. DNA of the CDR3: TGTGCCAGCAGCTTATCGACAGCCGGGGAGCTGTTTTTT. It encodes CASSLSTAGELFF.

The chain carries TRBV5-1 and TRBJ2-7, with TRBD1 matching over 9 bases. V dropped 4 bases and J dropped 0; count of bases not matched to a gene: 8. Germline V gene sequence: CDR1 SGHRS, CDR2 YFSETQ. The length of the CDR3 is 16 residues. The CDR3: CASSLGGTGTSYEQYF. The CDR3 DNA sequence: TGCGCCAGCAGCCTGGGGGGGACAGGGACCTCCTACGAGCAGTACTTC.

The chain recombines TRBV6-1 with TRBJ2-5; perhaps TRBD1 as D (6 bases). The length of the CDR3 is 15 residues. Looked up from germline, CDR1 is MNHNS and CDR2 is SASEGT. Trimming removed 4 bases from V and 5 bases from J, with 17 bases in between. CDR3 sequence: CASSGALGQGETQYF. The CDR3 DNA reads as TGTGCCAGCAGTGGGGCCTTGGGTCAGGGGGAGACCCAGTACTTC.

There are a few counts of this clone. The rearrangement uses TRBV10-2 and TRBJ2-5; no clear D. Germline values: CDR1 WSHSY, CDR2 SAAADI. This CDR3 comprises 14 residues. V lost 0 bases, J lost 4 bases, and 9 bases lay in between. In DNA form, the CDR3 reads TGCGCCAGCAGTGAGTCAAGTCCCCTAGAGACCCAGTACTTC. It codes for CASSESSPLETQYF.

This clone was found a few times. This sequence joins TRBV7-3 and TRBJ1-1, with D tentatively TRBD1 (5 bases). The germline gives CDR1 SGHTA, CDR2 FQGTGA. Trimming took off 1 base at V and 2 bases at J, with 11 bases between the two ends. The CDR3 length is 15 residues. The DNA of the CDR3 is TGTGCCAGCAGCTTAAGTGGGGGGATTAACACTGAAGCTTTCTTT. Amino acids: CASSLSGGINTEAFF.

The chain is built from TRBV5-1 and TRBJ1-1; D gene uncertain. Germline V lookup: CDR1 SGHRS, CDR2 YFSETQ. CDR3 size: 15 residues. V was shortened by 4 bases and J by 0 bases, with 13 bases between the two germline ends. CDR3 nucleotides: TGCGCCAGCAGCACCCGGACGGAGCTGAACACTGAAGCTTTCTTT. This sequence encodes CASSTRTELNTEAFF.

The chain carries TRBV5-6 and TRBJ2-1; TRBD2 agrees at 8 bases. Trimming at V came to 4 bases and at J to 0 bases, leaving 6 bases not matched to a gene. The V gene's germline CDR1 is SGHDT and CDR2 YYEEEE. The CDR3 has 16 amino acids. The CDR3 region has the DNA TGTGCCAGCAGCCCACTAGCGGCCAGCTCCTACAATGAGCAGTTCTTC. This codes for CASSPLAASSYNEQFF.

V and J are TRBV5-1 and TRBJ2-2; TRBD1 aligns across 7 bases. V was pared by 0 bases and J by 7 bases, with 6 bases of the junction left unmatched. The germline V gene encodes CDR1 SGHRS and CDR2 YFSETQ. The CDR3 runs to 15 residues. CDR3 DNA sequence: TGCGCCAGCAGCTTGGCTCCCCAGGGGGACGGGGAGCTGTTTTTT. This gives the protein CASSLAPQGDGELFF.